This TCR beta chain is from a study of shared clonotypes between healthy human individuals. Remarks on this clone: What it binds is not known.

Notes on the study in general: Read depth was anticipated to influence clonotype sharing among donors.

The CDR3 is made up of 13 amino acids. Germline CDR1 MNHNS, CDR2 SASEGT. With 6 bases removed from V and 6 bases from J, the gap between germline ends came to 13 bases. Original handling: ImmunoSEQ supplied junction-only sequences lacking quality scores, so filtering was different. The protocol was immunoSEQ multiplex PCR, while the TCRdb copy is restricted to in-frame clones and leaves out a portion. From that table come the V and J calls and clone size; the DNA was used to work out D and trimming. The profile covers under 2,500,000 clones, with 90% to 96% appearing a single time and 0.13% taken by the ten largest.

The V gene is TRBV6-1, the J gene TRBJ2-3; tentatively, D is TRBD1 or TRBD2 (7 bases each). The sequence came from a man younger than 35 in good health. The sequenced sample consisted of naive CD4+ T cells sorted from blood. The subset was: CD45RA+ positively selected. The CDR3 protein is CASSHRGGDTQYF. CDR3 bases: TGTGCCAGCAGCCACAGGGGAGGGGATACGCAGTATTTT.